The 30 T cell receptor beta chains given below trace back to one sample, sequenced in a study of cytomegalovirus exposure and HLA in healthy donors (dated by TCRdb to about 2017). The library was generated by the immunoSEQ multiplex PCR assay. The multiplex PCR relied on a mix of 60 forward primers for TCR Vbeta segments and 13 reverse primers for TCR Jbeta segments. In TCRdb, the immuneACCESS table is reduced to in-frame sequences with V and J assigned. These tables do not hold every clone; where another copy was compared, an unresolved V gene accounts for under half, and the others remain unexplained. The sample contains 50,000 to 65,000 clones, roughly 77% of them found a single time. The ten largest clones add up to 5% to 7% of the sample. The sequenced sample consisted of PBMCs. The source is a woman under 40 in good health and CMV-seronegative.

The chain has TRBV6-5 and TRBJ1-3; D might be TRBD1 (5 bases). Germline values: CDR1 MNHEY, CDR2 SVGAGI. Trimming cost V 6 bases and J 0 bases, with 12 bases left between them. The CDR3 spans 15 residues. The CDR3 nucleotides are TGTGCCAGCAGGCGACAGTTAGACTCTGGAAACACCATATATTTT. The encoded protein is CASRRQLDSGNTIYF.

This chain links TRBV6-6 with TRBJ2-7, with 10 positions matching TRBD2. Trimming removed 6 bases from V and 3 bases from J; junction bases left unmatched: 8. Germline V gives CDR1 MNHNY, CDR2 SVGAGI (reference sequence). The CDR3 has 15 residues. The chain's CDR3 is CASRPTSGIDYEQYF. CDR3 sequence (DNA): TGTGCCAGCAGGCCCACTAGCGGGATAGACTACGAGCAGTACTTC.

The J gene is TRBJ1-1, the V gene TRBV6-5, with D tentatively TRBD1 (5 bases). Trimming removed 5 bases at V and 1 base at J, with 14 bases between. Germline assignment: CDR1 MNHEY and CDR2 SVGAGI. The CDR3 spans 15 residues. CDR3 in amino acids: CASSTRRVWNTEAFF. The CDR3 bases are TGTGCCAGCAGTACCCGCAGGGTTTGGAACACTGAAGCTTTCTTT.

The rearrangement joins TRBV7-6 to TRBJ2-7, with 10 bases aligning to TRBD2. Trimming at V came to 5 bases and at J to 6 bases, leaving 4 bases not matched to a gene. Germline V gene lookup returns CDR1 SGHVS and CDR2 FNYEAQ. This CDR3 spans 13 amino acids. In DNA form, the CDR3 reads TGTGCCAGCAGCCCGTGGACTAGCGGCGAGCAGTACTTC. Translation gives CASSPWTSGEQYF.

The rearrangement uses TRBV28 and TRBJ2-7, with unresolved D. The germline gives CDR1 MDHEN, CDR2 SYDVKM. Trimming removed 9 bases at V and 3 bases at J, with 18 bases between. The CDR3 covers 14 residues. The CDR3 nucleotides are TGTGCCAGTACACCCCTAGGAAGGCTCTACGAGCAGTACGTC. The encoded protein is CASTPLGRLYEQYV.

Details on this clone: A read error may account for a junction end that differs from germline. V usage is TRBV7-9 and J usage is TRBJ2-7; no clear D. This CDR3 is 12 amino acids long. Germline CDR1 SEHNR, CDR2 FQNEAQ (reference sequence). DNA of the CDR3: TGTTCCAGCAGCTTAGGCCAGTACGAGCAGTACTTC. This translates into CSSSLGQYEQYF.

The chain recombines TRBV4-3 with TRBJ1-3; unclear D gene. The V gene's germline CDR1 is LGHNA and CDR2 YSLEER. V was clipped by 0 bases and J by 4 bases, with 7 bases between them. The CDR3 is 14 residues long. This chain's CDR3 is CASSQDLPGNTIYF. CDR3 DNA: TGCGCCAGCAGCCAAGATCTTCCCGGAAACACCATATATTTT.

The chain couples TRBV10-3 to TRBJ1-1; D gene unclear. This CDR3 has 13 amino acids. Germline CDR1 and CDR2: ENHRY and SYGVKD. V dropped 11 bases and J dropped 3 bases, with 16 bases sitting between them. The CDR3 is CAVREGTDTEAFF. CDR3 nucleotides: TGTGCCGTTCGCGAGGGAACGGACACTGAAGCTTTCTTT.

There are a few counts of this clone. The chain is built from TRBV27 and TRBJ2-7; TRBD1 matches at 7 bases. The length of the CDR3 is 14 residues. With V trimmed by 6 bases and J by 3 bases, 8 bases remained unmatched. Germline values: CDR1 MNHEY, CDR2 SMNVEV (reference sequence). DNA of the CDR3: TGTGCCAGCAGCCCGACAGGGTACCTCTACGAGCAGTACTTC. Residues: CASSPTGYLYEQYF.

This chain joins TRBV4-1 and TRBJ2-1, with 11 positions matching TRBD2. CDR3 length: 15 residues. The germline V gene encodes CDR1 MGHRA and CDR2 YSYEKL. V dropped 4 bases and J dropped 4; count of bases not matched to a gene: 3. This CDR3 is CASSLLAGAYNEQFF. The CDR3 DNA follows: TGCGCCAGCAGCCTACTAGCGGGAGCTTACAATGAGCAGTTCTTC.

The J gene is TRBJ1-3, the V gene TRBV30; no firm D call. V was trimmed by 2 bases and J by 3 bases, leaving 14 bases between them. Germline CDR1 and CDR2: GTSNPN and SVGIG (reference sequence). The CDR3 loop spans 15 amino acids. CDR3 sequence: CAWSRPGDGGNTIYF. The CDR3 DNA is TGTGCCTGGAGTCGCCCCGGGGATGGTGGAAACACCATATATTTT. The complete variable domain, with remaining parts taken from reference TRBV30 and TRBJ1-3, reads SQTIHQWPATLVQPVGSPLSLECTVEGTSNPNLYWYRQAAGRGLQLLFYSVGIGQISSEVPQNLSASRPQDRQFILSSKKLLLSDSGFYLCAWSRPGDGGNTIYFGEGSWLTVV.

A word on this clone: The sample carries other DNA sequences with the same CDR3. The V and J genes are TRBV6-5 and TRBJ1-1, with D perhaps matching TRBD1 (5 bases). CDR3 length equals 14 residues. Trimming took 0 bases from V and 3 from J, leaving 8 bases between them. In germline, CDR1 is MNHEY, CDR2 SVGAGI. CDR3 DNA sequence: TGTGCCAGCAGTTACTCTGGAGGGGACACTGAAGCTTTCTTT. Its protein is CASSYSGGDTEAFF.

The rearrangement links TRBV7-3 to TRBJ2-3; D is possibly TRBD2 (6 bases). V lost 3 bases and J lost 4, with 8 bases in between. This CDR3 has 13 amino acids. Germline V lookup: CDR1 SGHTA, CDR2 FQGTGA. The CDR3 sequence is CASSLDYSDTQYF. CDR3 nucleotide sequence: TGTGCCAGCAGCTTGGACTACTCAGATACGCAGTATTTT.

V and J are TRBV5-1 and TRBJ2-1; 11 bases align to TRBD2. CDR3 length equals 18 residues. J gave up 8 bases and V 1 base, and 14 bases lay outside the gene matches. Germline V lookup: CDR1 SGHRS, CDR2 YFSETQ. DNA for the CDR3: TGCGCCAGCAGCTTGCGTAAAATAGCGGGAGGGCTCGGTGATGAGCAGTTCTTC. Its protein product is CASSLRKIAGGLGDEQFF.

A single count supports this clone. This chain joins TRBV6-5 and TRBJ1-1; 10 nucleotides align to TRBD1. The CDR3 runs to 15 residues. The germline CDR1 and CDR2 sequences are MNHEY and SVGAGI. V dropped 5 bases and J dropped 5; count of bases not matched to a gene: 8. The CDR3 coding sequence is TGTGCCAGCAGTCCCTCCGGGACAGGGGTTACTGAAGCTTTCTTT. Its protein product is CASSPSGTGVTEAFF.

The CDR3 is CASSSVGRAADTQYF. The DNA of the CDR3 is TGTGCCAGCAGCTCGGTTGGCAGGGCGGCAGATACGCAGTATTTT. The chain joins TRBV7-9 to TRBJ2-3; D might be TRBD1 (5 bases). Germline CDR1 and CDR2: SEHNR and FQNEAQ (reference sequence). V gave up 4 bases and J gave up 4 bases, with 15 bases separating them. The CDR3 spans 15 residues.

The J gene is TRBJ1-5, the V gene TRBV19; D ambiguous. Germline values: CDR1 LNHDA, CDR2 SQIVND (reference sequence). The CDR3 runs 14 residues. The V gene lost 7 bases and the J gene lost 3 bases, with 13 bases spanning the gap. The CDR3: CASTGGLANQPQHF. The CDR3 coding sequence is TGTGCCAGTACCGGAGGGCTCGCCAATCAGCCCCAGCATTTT.

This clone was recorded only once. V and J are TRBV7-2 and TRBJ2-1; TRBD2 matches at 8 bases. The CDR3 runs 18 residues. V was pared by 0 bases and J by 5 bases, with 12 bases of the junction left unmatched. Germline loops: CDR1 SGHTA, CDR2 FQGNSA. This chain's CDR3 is CASSLALTSAPLNNEQFF. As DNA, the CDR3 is TGTGCCAGCAGCTTAGCCCTGACTAGCGCGCCACTAAACAATGAGCAGTTCTTC.

The CDR3 loop reads CASSKGGAGDHNEQFF. The DNA for the CDR3 is TGTGCCAGCAGCAAAGGAGGAGCGGGAGATCATAATGAGCAGTTCTTC. The rearrangement uses TRBV21-1 and TRBJ2-1; the table's TRBD2 call for D was not verified on the DNA. TRBV21-1 is termed a pseudogene. The CDR3 loop spans 16 amino acids.

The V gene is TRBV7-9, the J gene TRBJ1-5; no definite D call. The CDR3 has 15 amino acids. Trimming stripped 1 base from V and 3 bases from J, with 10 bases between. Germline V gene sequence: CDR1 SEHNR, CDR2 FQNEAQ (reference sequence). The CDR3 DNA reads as TGTGCCAGCAGCTTAGGGAACAGCCTCAATCAGCCCCAGCATTTT. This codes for CASSLGNSLNQPQHF.

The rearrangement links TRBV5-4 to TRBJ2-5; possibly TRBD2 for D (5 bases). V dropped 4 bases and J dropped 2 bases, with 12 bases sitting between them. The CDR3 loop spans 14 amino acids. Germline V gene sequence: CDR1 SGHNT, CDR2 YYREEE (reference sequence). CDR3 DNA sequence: TGTGCCAGCAGCGGTGGAGGCTGGCAAGAGACCCAGTACTTC. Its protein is CASSGGGWQETQYF.

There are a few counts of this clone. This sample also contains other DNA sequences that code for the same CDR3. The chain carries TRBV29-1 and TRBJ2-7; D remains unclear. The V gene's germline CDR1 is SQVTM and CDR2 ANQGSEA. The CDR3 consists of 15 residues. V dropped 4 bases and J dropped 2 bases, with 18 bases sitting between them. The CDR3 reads CSVVFEEKTAYEQYF. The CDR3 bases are TGCAGCGTTGTTTTCGAGGAGAAGACGGCCTACGAGCAGTACTTC.

The CDR3 bases are TGCGCCAGCAGCCAAGATCGGGGGACTAGCGGGAGAGGGCTAAATACGCAGTATTTT. It yields the protein CASSQDRGTSGRGLNTQYF. V and J are TRBV4-1 and TRBJ2-3, with TRBD2 identical over 14 bases. Trimming at V came to 0 bases and at J to 7 bases, leaving 12 bases not matched to a gene. CDR3 size: 19 residues. The germline V gene encodes CDR1 MGHRA and CDR2 YSYEKL.

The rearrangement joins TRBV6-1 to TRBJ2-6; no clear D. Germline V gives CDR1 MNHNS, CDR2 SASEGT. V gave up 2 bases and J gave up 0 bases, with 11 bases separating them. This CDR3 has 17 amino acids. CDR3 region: CASSETPASSGANVLTF. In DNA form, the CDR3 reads TGTGCCAGCAGTGAAACACCCGCCAGCTCTGGGGCCAACGTCCTGACTTTC.

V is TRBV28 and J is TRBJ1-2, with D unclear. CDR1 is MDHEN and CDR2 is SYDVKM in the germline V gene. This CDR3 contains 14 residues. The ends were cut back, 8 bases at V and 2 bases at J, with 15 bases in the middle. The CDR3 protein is CASGRPVGNYGYTF. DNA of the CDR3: TGTGCCAGCGGCCGCCCGGTCGGGAACTATGGCTACACCTTC.

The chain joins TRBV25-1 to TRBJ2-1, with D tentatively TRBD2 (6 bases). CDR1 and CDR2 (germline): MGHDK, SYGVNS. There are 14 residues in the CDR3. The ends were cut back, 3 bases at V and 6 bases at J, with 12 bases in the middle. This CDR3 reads CASSDPSGGNEQFF. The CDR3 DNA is TGTGCCAGCAGTGATCCATCCGGGGGCAATGAGCAGTTCTTC.

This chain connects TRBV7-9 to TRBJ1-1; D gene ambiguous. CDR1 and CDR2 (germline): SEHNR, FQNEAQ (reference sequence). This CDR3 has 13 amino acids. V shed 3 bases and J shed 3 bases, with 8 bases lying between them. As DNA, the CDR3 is TGTGCCAGCAGCTTTGTACAGTACACTGAAGCTTTCTTT. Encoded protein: CASSFVQYTEAFF.

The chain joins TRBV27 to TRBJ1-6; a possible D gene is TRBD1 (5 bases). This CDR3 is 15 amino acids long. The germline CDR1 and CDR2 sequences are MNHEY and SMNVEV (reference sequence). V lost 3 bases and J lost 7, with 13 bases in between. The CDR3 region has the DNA TGTGCCAGCAGTTTTGATCAGGGAAGCAATTCACCCCTCCACTTT. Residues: CASSFDQGSNSPLHF.

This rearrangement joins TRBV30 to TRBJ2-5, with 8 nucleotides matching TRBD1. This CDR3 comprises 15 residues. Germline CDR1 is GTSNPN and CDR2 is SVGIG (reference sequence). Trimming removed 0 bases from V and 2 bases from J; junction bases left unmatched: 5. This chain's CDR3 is CAWSVGTGTQETQYF. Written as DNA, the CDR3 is TGTGCCTGGAGTGTGGGGACAGGTACACAAGAGACCCAGTACTTC.

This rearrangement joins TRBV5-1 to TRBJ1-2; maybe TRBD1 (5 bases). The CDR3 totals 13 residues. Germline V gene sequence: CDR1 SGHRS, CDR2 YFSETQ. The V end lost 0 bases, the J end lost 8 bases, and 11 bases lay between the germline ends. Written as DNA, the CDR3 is TGCGCCAGCAGCTTGGCCGGCGGGGACGGCTACACCTTC. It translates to CASSLAGGDGYTF.